Presented here are 8 T cell receptor beta chains from one specimen sequenced in a study of vaccination effects on CD4 cells after COVID-19. Their antigens remain unidentified. Following culture for under 12 days, CD4+ T cells were isolated. TCRdb's table, derived via immunoSEQ multiplex PCR, lists solely in-frame clones and lacks some. The table lists about 70,000 clones, roughly three quarters of them singletons, with approximately 2% in the top ten. Sample: CD4+ T cells from PBMCs cultured without peptide, taken before COVID-19 vaccination. The source is a human donor who received a COVID-19 vaccine.

The genes are TRBV5-5 and TRBJ2-5; 11 nucleotides agree with TRBD1. CDR3 length: 16 residues. Germline V CDR1 and CDR2: SGHKS, YYEKEE (reference sequence). J was trimmed by 2 bases and V by 3 bases; bases with no gene match: 6. CDR3 sequence (DNA): TGTGCCAGCAGCTCCGGGGACAGGGGGTTACAAGAGACCCAGTACTTC. As protein: CASSSGDRGLQETQYF.

V is TRBV11-2 and J is TRBJ1-4; 11 bases map to TRBD1. This CDR3 is built from 15 residues. From germline, CDR1 is SGHAT and CDR2 FQNNGV. The V segment lost 6 bases and the J segment 10 bases; nucleotides outside the gene matches: 10. The CDR3 region is CASRSDRGRIAKLFF. The CDR3 region has the DNA TGTGCCAGCAGGTCGGACAGGGGGCGGATCGCAAAACTGTTTTTT.

The J gene is TRBJ2-3, the V gene TRBV5-8; no clear D. There are 11 residues in the CDR3. Germline values: CDR1 SGHTS, CDR2 YDEGEE. V was trimmed by 7 bases and J by 4 bases, leaving 7 bases between them. The CDR3 loop reads CASPGADTQYF. The CDR3, as DNA: TGTGCCAGCCCGGGCGCAGATACGCAGTATTTT.

This chain joins TRBV6-1 and TRBJ2-2; perhaps D is TRBD1 or TRBD2 (6 bases each). Per the germline V gene, CDR1 is MNHNS and CDR2 is SASEGT. The CDR3 extends over 15 amino acids. V was trimmed by 0 bases and J by 7 bases, leaving 12 bases between them. The CDR3 spells CASSEAGGLGGELFF. DNA for the CDR3: TGTGCCAGCAGTGAAGCAGGGGGGCTAGGCGGGGAGCTGTTTTTT.

This clone was counted a few times. The chain recombines TRBV4-2 with TRBJ2-5, with TRBD2 identical over 7 bases. J gave up 5 bases and V 4 bases, and 13 bases lay outside the gene matches. The CDR3 is 16 residues long. Germline lookup yields CDR1 LGHNA and CDR2 YNFKEQ. CDR3 residues: CASSRTGQRGGETQYF. CDR3 coding DNA: TGTGCCAGCAGCCGAACAGGACAAAGGGGAGGGGAGACCCAGTACTTC.

This rearrangement joins TRBV6-2 or TRBV6-3 to TRBJ1-4; 8 nucleotides align to TRBD1. CDR3 length equals 16 residues. V shed 0 bases and J 5 bases; nucleotides not matched to a gene: 5. The V gene's germline CDR1 is MNHEY and CDR2 SVGEGT. The CDR3 DNA sequence: TGTGCCAGCAGTTACTCTATGGACAGGGTAAATGAAAAACTGTTTTTT. Translated, it gives CASSYSMDRVNEKLFF.

The chain employs TRBV29-1 and TRBJ2-5; D is unclear. The germline V gene encodes CDR1 SQVTM and CDR2 ANQGSEA. There are 14 residues in the CDR3. V was clipped by 2 bases and J by 2 bases, with 12 bases between them. The CDR3, as DNA: TGCAGCGTTGAACGTGGGATTGGGCAAGAGACCCAGTACTTC. It yields the protein CSVERGIGQETQYF.

The V and J genes are TRBV11-3 and TRBJ2-7, with 14 bases identical to TRBD2. Germline-derived CDR1 and CDR2 are SGHNT and YENEEA. The CDR3 length is 19 residues. CDR3 in DNA: TGTGCCAGCACCTTAGGACCTGGGACTAGCGGGGGCCTGACCTACGAGCAGTACGTC. This encodes CASTLGPGTSGGLTYEQYV.